The text below deals with one T cell receptor (beta chain). CDR1 is SGHVS, CDR2 FQNEAQ, per germline. The CDR3 has 14 amino acids. V was trimmed by 4 bases and J by 5 bases, leaving 14 bases between them. This sample stems from a study of control samples from healthy donors and cancer patients. Clones were sequenced by immunoSEQ multiplex PCR, and TCRdb holds only the in-frame ones, with some missing. The top ten clones hold roughly a fifth of a sample with 90,000 to 95,000 clones, 85% of them seen once. The rearrangement joins TRBV7-8 to TRBJ1-1; D unresolved. The origin of this receptor is a young man in good health. Sequencing was done on a sample of blood. The CDR3 coding sequence is TGTGCCAGCAGCTCGCTGAGGCCCACAACTGAAGCTTTCTTT. This gives the protein CASSSLRPTTEAFF.